This TCR beta chain was recovered during a study of blood T cell repertoires in COVID-19. Study context: Acute and convalescent COVID-19 specimens originated in the United States, Italy and Spain. Sources were T cells, B-cell-depleted T cells, or PBMCs; the material itself was cDNA or gDNA.

Enrollment of patients from Seattle took place during active infection, with longitudinal follow-up. In the original processing: Quantification of nucleated cells was approximated via reference gene primer amplification. Assay: immunoSEQ multiplex PCR; the TCRdb copy retains only in-frame clones and omits some. The V and J calls and clone size were taken over from that table, and D and trimming were inferred from the DNA. The sample includes some 320,000 clones, roughly 90% of them seen just once. V was clipped by 6 bases and J by 5 bases; unmatched bases: 5. From germline, CDR1 is LNHDA and CDR2 SQIVND (reference sequence). The CDR3 totals 14 residues.

The chain carries TRBV19 and TRBJ2-5, with 11 nucleotides matching TRBD2. What was sequenced was peripheral blood. This receptor was obtained from a woman aged 25 to 39 with COVID-19, enrolled during active disease. The CDR3 sequence: CASRRSGGAETQYF. In DNA, the CDR3 is TGTGCCAGTAGACGTAGCGGGGGGGCGGAGACCCAGTACTTC.